The 15 T cell receptor beta chains below come from one sample, sequenced in a study of human T cells and chemical hapten exposure. Each CDR3 protein gets one entry after TCRdb re-called the RACE reads with MiXCR. Among about 79,000 distinct CDR3 sequences listed, 8.6% were seen once. Time point of the sample: healthy volunteer bleed at 6 weeks. Unfractionated whole blood was the source of the extracted total RNA. Sequencing used whole blood. The receptor set was obtained from a male donor in good health. Some clones in this sample may be carry-over from other donors' samples.

This clonotype was detected many times. The rearrangement uses TRBV2 and TRBJ1-4, with 10 bases fitting TRBD1. V shed 4 bases, J shed 5 bases, and the junction held 1 base outside the gene matches. Germline CDR1 reads SNHLY; CDR2 reads FYNNEI. CDR3 length equals 14 residues. CDR3: CASSADRGNEKLFF. For the CDR3, the DNA is TGTGCCAGCAGTGCGGACAGGGGGAATGAAAAACTGTTTTTT.

This clonotype has more than one count but fewer than ten. The J gene is TRBJ2-3, the V gene TRBV3-1; D is perhaps TRBD1 or TRBD2 (6 bases each). Trimming shortened V by 3 bases and J by 1 base, and 8 bases separated the two germline ends. The germline CDR1 and CDR2 sequences are LGHDT and YNNKEL (reference sequence). This CDR3 is 14 amino acids long. The CDR3, as DNA: TGTGCCAGCAGCCACGGGGGCGGCACAGATACGCAGTATTTT. Its translation: CASSHGGGTDTQYF.

The gene calls are TRBV2 and TRBJ2-7; no definite D call. Trimming took off 5 bases at V and 2 bases at J, with 13 bases between the two ends. The CDR3 totals 14 residues. Germline V gives CDR1 SNHLY, CDR2 FYNNEI. CDR3 amino acids: CASSPVIGAYEQYF. DNA of the CDR3: TGTGCCAGCAGTCCCGTGATAGGTGCCTACGAGCAGTACTTC.

This clonotype was counted between two and nine times. Here the CDR3 reads CASSQETVGRYTIYF. The CDR3 nucleotides are TGCGCCAGCAGCCAAGAAACAGTCGGGAGGTACACCATATATTTT. The rearrangement links TRBV4-3 to TRBJ1-3; the D is unclear. The germline V gene encodes CDR1 LGHNA and CDR2 YSLEER. The V and J ends lost 0 bases and 8 bases respectively, with 14 bases between them. The CDR3 contains 15 residues.

This clonotype showed up many times. The chain recombines TRBV6-5 with TRBJ2-3; no clear D gene. The CDR3 extends over 12 amino acids. Trimming took off 6 bases at V and 6 bases at J, with 10 bases between the two ends. Germline V CDR1 and CDR2: MNHEY, SVGAGI. The CDR3 coding sequence is TGTGCCAGCAGCCAGGACGGGGATACGCAGTATTTT. It codes for CASSQDGDTQYF.

The chain links TRBV29-1 to TRBJ2-5; 10 bases are shared with TRBD1. In germline, CDR1 is SQVTM, CDR2 ANQGSEA. This CDR3 spans 14 amino acids. The J segment lost 1 base and the V segment lost 7 bases, leaving 6 bases of the junction unmatched. The CDR3: CSASRDRGQETQYF. The CDR3 bases are TGCAGCGCGTCCCGGGACAGGGGCCAAGAGACCCAGTACTTC.

This clonotype was counted many times. In DNA, the CDR3 is TGTGCCAGCAGTTTTACAGGGGGAGGATACTATGGCTACACCTTC. It encodes CASSFTGGGYYGYTF. V usage is TRBV6-2 or TRBV6-3 and J usage is TRBJ1-2; 8 nucleotides agree with TRBD1. Germline CDR1 MNHEY, CDR2 SVGEGT. V trimming: 4 bases; J trimming: 3 bases; junction bases outside the gene matches: 7. The CDR3 is made up of 15 amino acids.

This clonotype occurred many times. The chain couples TRBV7-8 to TRBJ2-3, with 7 bases fitting TRBD1. V lost 7 bases and J lost 2; bases outside the gene matches: 21. Per germline, CDR1 SGHVS and CDR2 FQNEAQ. The CDR3 spans 19 residues. This CDR3 is CASNKRDRLITTDTDTQYF. In nucleotides, the CDR3 is TGTGCCAGCAATAAACGGGACAGATTGATCACTACCGACACAGATACGCAGTATTTT.

The V gene is TRBV15, the J gene TRBJ2-1, with TRBD2 identical over 11 bases. Germline V gene data show CDR1 as LNHNV and CDR2 as YYDKDF (reference sequence). Losses at the gene ends were 0 bases for V and 4 bases for J; bases not matched to a gene: 2. The CDR3 contains 16 residues. CDR3 protein: CATSREASGGYNEQFF. CDR3 nucleotide sequence: TGTGCCACCAGCAGAGAAGCTAGCGGGGGGTACAATGAGCAGTTCTTC.

The chain employs TRBV4-2 and TRBJ2-5; D call uncertain. The V end lost 5 bases, the J end lost 7 bases, and 14 bases lay between the germline ends. Germline V gene lookup returns CDR1 LGHNA and CDR2 YNFKEQ. There are 13 residues in the CDR3. The CDR3 bases are TGTGCCAGCAGCGCGCGAAGTTTCGGGACCCAGTACTTC. Amino acids: CASSARSFGTQYF.

This clonotype was counted a few times. The J gene is TRBJ1-6, the V gene TRBV12-3 or TRBV12-4, with D tentatively TRBD1 (6 bases). The ends were cut back, 3 bases at V and 9 bases at J, with 12 bases in the middle. The CDR3 is made up of 14 amino acids. Written as DNA, the CDR3 is TGTGCCAGCAGTTTGAGGGGGGCAGGTTCACCCCTCCACTTT. This gives the protein CASSLRGAGSPLHF.

This clonotype has more than one count but fewer than ten. J is TRBJ2-1 and V is TRBV7-7; 10 nucleotides agree with TRBD1. V gave up 5 bases and J gave up 6 bases; unmatched junction bases: 4. This CDR3 has 14 amino acids. Germline CDR1 is SSHAT and CDR2 is FNYEAQ (reference sequence). In DNA form, the CDR3 reads TGTGCCAGCAGCCCCGGGACAGGGGCCAATGAGCAGTTCTTC. As protein: CASSPGTGANEQFF.

The chain combines TRBV12-5 with TRBJ2-1; D unclear. CDR1 LGHNT and CDR2 FRNRAP come from the germline V gene. Trimming removed 3 bases from V and 8 bases from J, with 8 bases in between. This CDR3 has 12 residues. In DNA form, the CDR3 reads TGTGCTAGTGGTTTCCTGTGGTATGAGCAGTTCTTC. Its protein is CASGFLWYEQFF. Based on the CDR3 plus reference TRBV12-5 and TRBJ2-1, the full variable domain is DARVTQTPRHKVTEMGQEVTMRCQPILGHNTVFWYRQTMMQGLELLAYFRNRAPLDDSGMPKDRFSAEMPDATLATLKIQPSEPRDSAVYFCASGFLWYEQFFGPGTRLTVL.

This clonotype came up a few times. This chain joins TRBV6-5 and TRBJ2-7; no clear D. From germline, CDR1 is MNHEY and CDR2 SVGAGI. The CDR3 has 14 residues. Deletions cut 0 bases from V and 2 bases from J, with 8 bases between. The CDR3 spells CASSYSGTTYEQYF. The CDR3, as DNA: TGTGCCAGCAGTTACTCGGGCACAACCTACGAGCAGTACTTC.

The genes are TRBV14 and TRBJ2-7; 7 bases are a match to TRBD2. This CDR3 has 15 amino acids. Per the germline V gene, CDR1 is SGHDN and CDR2 is FVKESK. The junction had 10 bases not matched to a gene; V was cut back by 2 bases and J by 6 bases. For the CDR3, the DNA is TGTGCCAGCAGCCAATTAGGGCGGGAGAGGAGCGAGCAGTACTTC. This encodes CASSQLGRERSEQYF.